This T cell receptor beta chain was found in a study of T cells after yellow fever vaccination. Study details: Those fractions that held only low numbers of cells were prepared using the SMART-Seq v4 Ultra Low Input RNA kit. Whole-study results and caveats: The appearance of a small share of clonotypes in both CD4 and CD8 compartments was observed. The study re-detected most primary-vaccination clones after the booster (roughly 96% CD4, 80% to 90% CD8).

Trimming took off 5 bases at V and 5 bases at J, with 18 bases between the two ends. Germline lookup yields CDR1 LNHNV and CDR2 YYDKDF (reference sequence). This CDR3 contains 15 residues. Researchers made TCR cDNA using 5'RACE template switching, and this step added a universal primer site and UMIs. TCRdb independently ran MiXCR on the 5' RACE reads; one entry per CDR3 protein. The data show approximately 340,000 distinct CDR3 sequences, 8.7% seen once. With respect to this clonotype: What it recognizes is unknown.

The V and J genes are TRBV15 and TRBJ2-5, with D tentatively TRBD2 (6 bases). Sample: PBMCs, taken on the day of the first yellow fever vaccination. The receptor's source is a man aged 18 to 29 who received the YFV17D yellow fever vaccine. This chain's CDR3 is CATSSLAAGRETQYF. In DNA, the CDR3 is TGTGCCACCAGCTCCCTAGCCGCGGGGCGGGAGACCCAGTACTTC.